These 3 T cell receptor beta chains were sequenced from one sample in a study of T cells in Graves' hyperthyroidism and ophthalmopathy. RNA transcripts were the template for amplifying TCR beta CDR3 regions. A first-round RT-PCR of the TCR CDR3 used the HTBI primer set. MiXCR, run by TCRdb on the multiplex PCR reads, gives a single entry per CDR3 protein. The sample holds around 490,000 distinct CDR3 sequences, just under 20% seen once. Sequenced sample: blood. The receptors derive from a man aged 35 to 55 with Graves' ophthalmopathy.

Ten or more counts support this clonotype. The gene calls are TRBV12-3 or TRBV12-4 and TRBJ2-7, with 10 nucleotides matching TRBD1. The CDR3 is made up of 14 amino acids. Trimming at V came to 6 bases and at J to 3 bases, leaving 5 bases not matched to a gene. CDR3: CASRKGQGIYEQYF. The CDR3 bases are TGTGCCAGCAGAAAGGGACAGGGGATCTACGAGCAGTACTTC.

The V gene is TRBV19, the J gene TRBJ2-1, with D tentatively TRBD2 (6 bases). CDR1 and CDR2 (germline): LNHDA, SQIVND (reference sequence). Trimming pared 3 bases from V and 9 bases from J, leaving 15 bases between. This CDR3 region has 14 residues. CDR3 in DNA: TGTGCCAGTAGTATGTTAGCGGAGCGGCCTGAGCAGTTCTTC. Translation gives CASSMLAERPEQFF.

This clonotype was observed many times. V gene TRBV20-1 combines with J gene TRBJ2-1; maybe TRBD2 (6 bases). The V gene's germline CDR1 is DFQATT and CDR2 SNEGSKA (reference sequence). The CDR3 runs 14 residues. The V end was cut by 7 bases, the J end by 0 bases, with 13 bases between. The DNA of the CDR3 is TGCAGTGTGAGCGGGCCCCTCTCCTACAATGAGCAGTTCTTC. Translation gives CSVSGPLSYNEQFF.